What follows are 29 T cell receptor beta chains derived from one specimen sequenced in a study of cytomegalovirus exposure and HLA in healthy donors. PCR amplification relied on 60 Vbeta primers (plus 13 Jbeta primers). Using immunoSEQ multiplex PCR, the repertoire was profiled, and TCRdb retains in-frame clones only, with some absent. Of 150,000 or so clones in the sample, roughly 85% were seen once. Material for sequencing was PBMCs. These receptors all stem from a man aged 18 to 30 in good health and CMV-seropositive.

The rearrangement links TRBV11-2 to TRBJ1-2; D ambiguous. Germline V gene sequence: CDR1 SGHAT, CDR2 FQNNGV. This CDR3 comprises 14 residues. The V end was cut by 5 bases, the J end by 1 base, with 11 bases between. DNA of the CDR3: TGTGCCAGCAGCGGATTGACAAATAACTATGGCTACACCTTC. Translated, it gives CASSGLTNNYGYTF.

This clone was seen only once. The chain recombines TRBV18 with TRBJ1-5, with TRBD1 matching over 10 bases. The germline V gene encodes CDR1 KGHSH and CDR2 LQKENI. The CDR3 covers 20 residues. V shed 2 bases and J 5 bases; nucleotides not matched to a gene: 18. The CDR3 region is CASSPGLFLGQGGLYQPQHF. The CDR3, as DNA: TGTGCCAGCTCACCAGGTTTATTCCTTGGACAGGGGGGATTGTATCAGCCCCAGCATTTT. The whole variable domain, remainder taken from reference TRBV18 and TRBJ1-5, is NAGVMQNPRHLVRRRGQEARLRCSPMKGHSHVYWYRQLPEEGLKFMVYLQKENIIDESGMPKERFSAEFPKEGPSILRIQQVVRGDSAAYFCASSPGLFLGQGGLYQPQHFGDGTRLSIL.

CDR3 sequence (DNA): TGTGCCATCAGTGAGTCACAGGCTATACAGAACACCGGGGAGCTGTTTTTT. Its protein is CAISESQAIQNTGELFF. This rearrangement joins TRBV10-3 to TRBJ2-2; D perhaps matches TRBD1 (5 bases). Germline values: CDR1 ENHRY, CDR2 SYGVKD. V shed 0 bases and J shed 1 base, with 12 bases lying between them. This CDR3 comprises 17 residues.

The chain combines TRBV9 with TRBJ2-1, with 10 bases matching TRBD2. This CDR3 has 14 amino acids. J lost 9 bases, V lost 0 bases, and 3 bases had no gene match. Germline V gene lookup returns CDR1 SGDLS and CDR2 YYNGEE. This CDR3 reads CASSVEAGGGEQFF. The CDR3 DNA is TGTGCCAGCAGCGTAGAAGCGGGGGGGGGTGAGCAGTTCTTC.

This clone was seen a handful of times. This chain connects TRBV7-2 to TRBJ2-1; 14 bases are a match to TRBD2. The CDR3 is made up of 17 amino acids. With V trimmed by 1 base and J by 8 bases, 7 bases remained unmatched. Germline CDR1 SGHTA, CDR2 FQGNSA. The CDR3 is CASSLETSGGVIDEQFF. As DNA, the CDR3 is TGTGCCAGCAGCTTAGAGACTAGCGGGGGGGTGATCGATGAGCAGTTCTTC.

The chain combines TRBV6-5 with TRBJ1-2; TRBD1 might be the D (6 bases). The CDR3 totals 13 residues. The ends were cut back, 4 bases at V and 4 bases at J, with 10 bases in the middle. Per germline, CDR1 MNHEY and CDR2 SVGAGI. CDR3 nucleotides: TGTGCCAGCAGTTCGACAGGCCGCTATGGCTACACCTTC. Amino acid sequence: CASSSTGRYGYTF.

V usage is TRBV29-1 and J usage is TRBJ1-2; D is possibly TRBD1 (5 bases). Germline-derived CDR1 and CDR2 are SQVTM and ANQGSEA. The CDR3 runs to 12 residues. The V gene lost 4 bases and the J gene lost 3 bases, with 9 bases spanning the gap. CDR3 DNA sequence: TGCAGCGTTGGACAGAGAGACTATGGCTACACCTTC. Translation gives CSVGQRDYGYTF.

A remark on this clone: One junction end disagrees with the germline gene, perhaps due to a read error. The gene calls are TRBV7-7 and TRBJ1-1; perhaps TRBD1 as D (6 bases). The CDR3 covers 13 residues. Per the germline V gene, CDR1 is SSHAT and CDR2 is FNYEAQ (reference sequence). CDR3 in amino acids: CASSPGGGTEAFF. The CDR3 region has the DNA TGTGCTAGCAGCCCGGGGGGCGGAACTGAAGCTTTCTTT.

V usage is TRBV7-9 and J usage is TRBJ2-1, with TRBD2 matching over 9 bases. The CDR3 is 15 amino acids. The germline CDR1 and CDR2 sequences are SEHNR and FQNEAQ (reference sequence). Trimming at V came to 1 base and at J to 5 bases, leaving 3 bases not matched to a gene. CDR3 residues: CASSLGTSEDNEQFF. The DNA for the CDR3 is TGTGCCAGCAGCTTAGGGACTAGCGAGGACAATGAGCAGTTCTTC.

The chain couples TRBV10-3 to TRBJ2-3; D perhaps matches TRBD2 (6 bases). Trimming removed 2 bases from V and 0 bases from J, with 12 bases in between. The V gene's germline CDR1 is ENHRY and CDR2 SYGVKD. CDR3 length equals 16 residues. The DNA for the CDR3 is TGTGCCATCAGTGAGGGAGCGGGCGGGAGCACAGATACGCAGTATTTT. Translating gives CAISEGAGGSTDTQYF.

This clone is a singleton in its sample. This rearrangement joins TRBV5-1 to TRBJ2-7; D possibly corresponds to TRBD2 (5 bases). The germline gives CDR1 SGHRS, CDR2 YFSETQ. Trimming took off 0 bases at V and 0 bases at J, with 10 bases between the two ends. The CDR3 has 15 amino acids. The CDR3 DNA is TGCGCCAGCAGCTTGGGTAGCGACCACTCCTACGAGCAGTACTTC. This translates into CASSLGSDHSYEQYF.

The chain is built from TRBV5-1 and TRBJ1-3; D remains unclear. Trimming left V 1 base short and J 0 bases short, with 8 bases between. Germline CDR1 is SGHRS and CDR2 is YFSETQ. CDR3 length: 15 amino acids. Here the CDR3 DNA reads TGCGCCAGCAGCTTGAACAGCAACTCTGGAAACACCATATATTTT. Translation: CASSLNSNSGNTIYF.

The rearrangement uses TRBV5-6 and TRBJ2-7; 12 bases are shared with TRBD2. The CDR3 loop spans 19 amino acids. Looked up from germline, CDR1 is SGHDT and CDR2 is YYEEEE. Trimming at V came to 4 bases and at J to 2 bases, leaving 16 bases not matched to a gene. CDR3 residues: CASSPRLAGVLRFTYEQYF. DNA for the CDR3: TGTGCCAGCAGCCCGAGACTAGCGGGAGTATTACGATTTACCTACGAGCAGTACTTC.

V is TRBV7-2 and J is TRBJ2-7; TRBD1 matches at 8 bases. CDR1 and CDR2 (germline): SGHTA, FQGNSA. Unmatched junction bases numbered 13, after V lost 6 bases and J lost 6 bases. The CDR3 runs to 15 residues. CDR3 loop: CASSSAQGAPVEQYF. The CDR3 coding sequence is TGTGCCAGCAGTTCAGCCCAGGGGGCTCCTGTCGAGCAGTACTTC.

The V gene is TRBV6-5, the J gene TRBJ2-1, with TRBD2 matching 8 bases. Germline-derived CDR1 and CDR2 are MNHEY and SVGAGI. The V gene end was trimmed by 4 bases and the J gene end by 5 bases; junction bases not matched to a gene: 7. This CDR3 has 15 residues. CDR3 sequence: CASSSAGAGNNEQFF. Written as DNA, the CDR3 is TGTGCCAGCAGTTCAGCGGGGGCGGGGAACAATGAGCAGTTCTTC.

In this sample, this clone turned up once. The chain employs TRBV5-6 and TRBJ1-1; D is unclear. Between the trimmed V and J ends, which lost 0 bases and 0 bases, there was a span of 6 bases. This CDR3 contains 14 residues. Germline V gene lookup returns CDR1 SGHDT and CDR2 YYEEEE. In DNA form, the CDR3 reads TGTGCCAGCAGCTTGGGGCATATGAACACTGAAGCTTTCTTT. It specifies CASSLGHMNTEAFF. The whole variable domain, filled in from reference TRBV5-6 and TRBJ1-1, reads DAGVTQSPTHLIKTRGQQVTLRCSPKSGHDTVSWYQQALGQGPQFIFQYYEEEERQRGNFPDRFSGHQFPNYSSELNVNALLLGDSALYLCASSLGHMNTEAFFGQGTRLTVV.

The V gene is TRBV25-1, the J gene TRBJ1-1, with 12 bases that match TRBD1. The CDR3 consists of 14 residues. Germline assignment: CDR1 MGHDK and CDR2 SYGVNS. Trimming removed 6 bases from V and 6 bases from J; junction bases left unmatched: 5. The CDR3 protein is CASRGTGGFPEAFF. The CDR3 region has the DNA TGTGCCAGCAGGGGGACAGGGGGCTTTCCTGAAGCTTTCTTT. The full variable domain, rest sourced from reference TRBV25-1 and TRBJ1-1, is EADIYQTPRYLVIGTGKKITLECSQTMGHDKMYWYQQDPGMELHLIHYSYGVNSTEKGDLSSESTVSRIRTEHFPLTLESARPSHTSQYLCASRGTGGFPEAFFGQGTRLTVV.

A note on this clone: Mismatch with germline at one junction end may stem from a read error. The rearrangement links TRBV7-9 to TRBJ2-1; 12 positions agree with TRBD2. This CDR3 is built from 18 residues. Germline V gives CDR1 SEHNR, CDR2 FQNEAQ (reference sequence). The CDR3 is CSSSLSSWTSGALNEQFF. The DNA of the CDR3 is TGTTCCAGCAGCTTATCCTCTTGGACTAGCGGGGCCCTTAATGAGCAGTTCTTC.

CDR3 DNA sequence: TGCGCCAGCAGCCGAGGGGTGGGACAGACCTACGAGCAGTACTTC. It is translated as CASSRGVGQTYEQYF. The rearrangement uses TRBV4-1 and TRBJ2-5; 7 bases are shared with TRBD1. The J call may be wrong; the DNA end is better matched by TRBJ2-7. Germline V lookup: CDR1 MGHRA, CDR2 YSYEKL. The CDR3 sequence is 15 residues long.

For the CDR3, the DNA is TGTGCCAGCAGCGCCCTATCGGGTAACGAGCAGTACTTC. Amino acid sequence: CASSALSGNEQYF. The genes are TRBV6-5 and TRBJ2-7, with unresolved D. Trimming took off 6 bases at V and 5 bases at J, with 14 bases between the two ends. The CDR3 extends over 13 amino acids. Germline CDR1 MNHEY, CDR2 SVGAGI.

The chain carries TRBV7-8 and TRBJ1-6, with TRBD1 identical over 9 bases. There are 15 residues in the CDR3. J was trimmed by 5 bases and V by 6 bases; bases with no gene match: 5. Germline V CDR1 and CDR2: SGHVS, FQNEAQ. The CDR3 sequence: CASSLRTGDNSPLHF. CDR3 coding DNA: TGTGCCAGCAGTTTAAGGACAGGGGATAATTCACCCCTCCACTTT.

This sequence joins TRBV9 and TRBJ2-6, with D possibly being TRBD2 (5 bases). Between the trimmed V and J ends, which lost 4 bases and 3 bases, there was a span of 11 bases. The CDR3 extends over 15 amino acids. Looked up from germline, CDR1 is SGDLS and CDR2 is YYNGEE. CDR3 sequence reads: CASSPAGDGANVLTF. The CDR3 DNA sequence: TGTGCCAGCAGCCCAGCCGGGGATGGGGCCAACGTCCTGACTTTC.

The V call is TRBV2, the J call TRBJ1-4; TRBD1 matches 7 bases. The CDR3 is made up of 14 amino acids. From germline, CDR1 is SNHLY and CDR2 FYNNEI. Trimming cost V 8 bases and J 2 bases; bases outside gene matches: 5. The CDR3 DNA reads as TGTGCCAGCCGGGCAGGGGGGACTAATGAAAAACTGTTTTTT. Protein product: CASRAGGTNEKLFF.

This chain connects TRBV7-3 to TRBJ2-7, with 7 bases matching TRBD1. CDR3 length equals 13 residues. The germline gives CDR1 SGHTA, CDR2 FQGTGA. With 3 bases clipped from V and 5 bases from J, the junction kept 4 bases outside the gene matches. The chain's CDR3 is CASSLDRRHEQYF. The DNA of the CDR3 is TGTGCCAGCAGCTTGGACAGGAGGCACGAGCAGTACTTC.

The V call is TRBV7-6, the J call TRBJ2-5, with D maybe TRBD2 (6 bases). The ends were cut back, 5 bases at V and 5 bases at J, with 15 bases in the middle. There are 14 residues in the CDR3. CDR1 SGHVS and CDR2 FNYEAQ come from the germline V gene. Here the CDR3 reads CASSPPTAGETQYF. CDR3 coding DNA: TGTGCCAGCAGCCCGCCCACGGCGGGGGAGACCCAGTACTTC.

The rearrangement links TRBV11-2 to TRBJ2-5; D uncertain. The V gene lost 5 bases and the J gene lost 4 bases, with 20 bases spanning the gap. CDR1 is SGHAT, CDR2 FQNNGV, per germline. This CDR3 has 16 residues. Written as DNA, the CDR3 is TGTGCCAGCAGCCACCCGGCTGGCGACAAGGCAGAGACCCAGTACTTC. It specifies CASSHPAGDKAETQYF.

This rearrangement joins TRBV9 to TRBJ2-7; D is perhaps TRBD1 (5 bases). This CDR3 has 14 amino acids. The V end lost 2 bases, the J end lost 2 bases, and 11 bases lay between the germline ends. Per the germline V gene, CDR1 is SGDLS and CDR2 is YYNGEE. CDR3 sequence reads: CASSVDSHTYEQYF. The CDR3 coding sequence is TGTGCCAGCAGCGTCGACAGTCATACCTACGAGCAGTACTTC.

The genes are TRBV7-6 and TRBJ2-3; 7 nucleotides align to TRBD1. The CDR3 is 15 residues long. V shed 5 bases, J shed 0 bases, and the junction held 5 bases outside the gene matches. Germline V gene lookup returns CDR1 SGHVS and CDR2 FNYEAQ. The CDR3 DNA follows: TGTGCCAGCAGCCGGAGACAGGGTAGCACAGATACGCAGTATTTT. Translation: CASSRRQGSTDTQYF.

This clone was seen more than once but under ten times. The chain couples TRBV15 to TRBJ1-5, with 7 bases identical to TRBD1. The CDR3 is made up of 16 amino acids. Unmatched junction bases numbered 6, after V lost 0 bases and J lost 4 bases. Germline-derived CDR1 and CDR2 are LNHNV and YYDKDF (reference sequence). This CDR3 is CATSRDERTGNQPQHF. The CDR3 region has the DNA TGTGCCACCAGCAGAGACGAGCGGACAGGTAATCAGCCCCAGCATTTT.